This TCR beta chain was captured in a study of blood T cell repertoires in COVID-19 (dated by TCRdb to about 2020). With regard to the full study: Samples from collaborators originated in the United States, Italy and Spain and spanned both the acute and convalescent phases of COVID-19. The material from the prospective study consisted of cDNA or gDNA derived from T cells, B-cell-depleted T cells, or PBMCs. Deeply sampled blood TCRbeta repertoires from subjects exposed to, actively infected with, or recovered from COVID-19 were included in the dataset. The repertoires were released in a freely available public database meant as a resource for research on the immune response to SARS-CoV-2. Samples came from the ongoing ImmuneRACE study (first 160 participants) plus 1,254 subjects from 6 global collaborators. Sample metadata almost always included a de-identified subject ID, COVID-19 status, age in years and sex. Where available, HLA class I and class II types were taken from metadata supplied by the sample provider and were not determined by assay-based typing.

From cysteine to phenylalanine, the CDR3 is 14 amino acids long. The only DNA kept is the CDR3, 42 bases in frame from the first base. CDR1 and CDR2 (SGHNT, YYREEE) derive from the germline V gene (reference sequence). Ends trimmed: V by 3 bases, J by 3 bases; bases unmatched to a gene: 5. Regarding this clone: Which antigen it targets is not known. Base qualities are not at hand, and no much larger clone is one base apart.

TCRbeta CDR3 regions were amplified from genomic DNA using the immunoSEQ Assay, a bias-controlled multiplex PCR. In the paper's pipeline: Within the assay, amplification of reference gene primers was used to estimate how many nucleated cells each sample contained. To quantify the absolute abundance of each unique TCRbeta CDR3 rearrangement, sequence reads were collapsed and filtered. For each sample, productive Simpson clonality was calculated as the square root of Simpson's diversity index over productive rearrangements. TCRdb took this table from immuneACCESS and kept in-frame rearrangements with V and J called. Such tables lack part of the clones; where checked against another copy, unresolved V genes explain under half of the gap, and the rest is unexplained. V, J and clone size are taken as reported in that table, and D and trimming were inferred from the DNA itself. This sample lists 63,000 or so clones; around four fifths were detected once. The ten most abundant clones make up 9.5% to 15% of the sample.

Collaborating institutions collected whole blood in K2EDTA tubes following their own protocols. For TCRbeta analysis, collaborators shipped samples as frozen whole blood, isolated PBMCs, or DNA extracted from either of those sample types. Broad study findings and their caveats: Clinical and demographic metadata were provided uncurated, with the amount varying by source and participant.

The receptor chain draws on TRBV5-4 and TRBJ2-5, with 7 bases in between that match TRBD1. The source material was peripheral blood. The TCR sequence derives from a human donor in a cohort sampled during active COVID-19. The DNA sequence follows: TGTGCCAGCAGCTCCACAGGGGTTAAAGAGACCCAGTACTTC. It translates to CASSSTGVKETQYF.